These 4 T cell receptor beta chains were all obtained from the same sample, sequenced in a study of blood T cell repertoires in COVID-19. Only in-frame clones appear in the TCRdb table, and some are missing; sequencing was by immunoSEQ multiplex PCR. This sample carries around 290,000 clones, more than 85% of them seen once, and the ten largest clones take about 4.6%. The sample comprised peripheral blood. These TCRs come from a middle-aged man with acute or convalescent COVID-19.

This clone was seen once. Different DNA sequences within this sample yield the same CDR3. V and J are TRBV5-4 and TRBJ1-5; perhaps TRBD1 as D (6 bases). CDR1 and CDR2 (germline): SGHNT, YYREEE (reference sequence). CDR3 size: 14 residues. The germline V and J ends were trimmed by 0 bases and 5 bases, with 9 bases remaining between them. This chain's CDR3 is CASSLGGGDQPQHF. Here the CDR3 DNA reads TGTGCCAGCAGCTTGGGAGGGGGGGATCAGCCCCAGCATTTT.

CDR3 protein: CAWRGDINTEAFF. CDR3 DNA sequence: TGTGCCTGGAGGGGGGACATAAACACTGAAGCTTTCTTT. This chain uses TRBV30 with TRBJ1-1; perhaps TRBD1 as D (6 bases). The CDR3 extends over 13 amino acids. The ends were cut back, 3 bases at V and 2 bases at J, with 10 bases in the middle. Germline lookup yields CDR1 GTSNPN and CDR2 SVGIG (reference sequence).

This chain connects TRBV19 to TRBJ1-6; the D gene is possibly TRBD1 (5 bases). Trimming pared 5 bases from V and 10 bases from J, leaving 21 bases between. The germline V gene encodes CDR1 LNHDA and CDR2 SQIVND (reference sequence). The CDR3 extends over 16 amino acids. DNA of the CDR3: TGTGCCAGTAGTCCCAGCCGGGGGGGGGTAGAGTCACCCCTCCACTTT. This sequence encodes CASSPSRGGVESPLHF.

This chain connects TRBV24-1 to TRBJ2-1; 7 nucleotides match TRBD1. The germline V gene encodes CDR1 KGHDR and CDR2 SFDVKD. J gave up 4 bases and V 2 bases, and 1 base lay outside the gene matches. The CDR3 loop spans 14 amino acids. CDR3 sequence (DNA): TGTGCCACCAGTGATTGGGGACAGTACAATGAGCAGTTCTTC. Its translation: CATSDWGQYNEQFF.